Each of the 20 T cell receptor beta chains below was sequenced from the same sample in a study of cytomegalovirus exposure and HLA in healthy donors. Primers included in the PCR were 60 Vbeta and 13 Jbeta primers. Assay: immunoSEQ multiplex PCR; the TCRdb copy retains only in-frame clones and omits some. The data show about 100,000 clones, 65% to 80% seen once. Sequenced input: PBMCs. The receptors stem from a female donor in good health and CMV-seropositive.

The chain links TRBV30 to TRBJ1-6; D might be TRBD1 (6 bases). Looked up from germline, CDR1 is GTSNPN and CDR2 is SVGIG (reference sequence). The CDR3 runs 13 residues. V lost 5 bases to trimming and J lost 10 bases, with 15 bases between them. In DNA form, the CDR3 reads TGTGCCTGGGGCATACAGGGAGGGTCACCCCTCCACTTT. Its translation: CAWGIQGGSPLHF. Based on the CDR3 plus reference TRBV30 and TRBJ1-6, the full variable domain is SQTIHQWPATLVQPVGSPLSLECTVEGTSNPNLYWYRQAAGRGLQLLFYSVGIGQISSEVPQNLSASRPQDRQFILSSKKLLLSDSGFYLCAWGIQGGSPLHFGNGTRLTVT.

The chain links TRBV15 to TRBJ2-2; 8 bases map to TRBD2. The CDR3 spans 17 residues. V gave up 5 bases and J gave up 2 bases; unmatched junction bases: 10. The germline CDR1 and CDR2 sequences are LNHNV and YYDKDF (reference sequence). The CDR3 is CATSPHILAVNTGELFF. The CDR3 DNA reads as TGTGCCACCAGCCCCCACATACTAGCGGTCAACACCGGGGAGCTGTTTTTT.

This chain links TRBV6-5 with TRBJ2-6, with TRBD2 as a possible D gene (5 bases). The CDR3 contains 15 residues. The V gene's germline CDR1 is MNHEY and CDR2 SVGAGI. Trimming took 6 bases from V and 1 from J, leaving 10 bases between them. Here the CDR3 reads CASSSPGSGANVLTF. The CDR3 bases are TGTGCCAGCAGCTCCCCGGGATCTGGGGCCAACGTCCTGACTTTC.

The chain links TRBV19 to TRBJ2-5, with 10 bases fitting TRBD1. J lost 5 bases, V lost 5 bases, and 2 bases had no gene match. The CDR3 contains 13 residues. Germline loops: CDR1 LNHDA, CDR2 SQIVND (reference sequence). The CDR3 loop is CASSWTGGETQYF. The CDR3 DNA reads as TGTGCCAGTAGTTGGACAGGGGGGGAGACCCAGTACTTC.

The chain recombines TRBV12-5 with TRBJ2-1, with D perhaps TRBD2 (5 bases). Deletions cut 1 base from V and 6 bases from J, with 10 bases between. Germline CDR1 reads LGHNT; CDR2 reads FRNRAP. CDR3 length equals 14 residues. DNA for the CDR3: TGTGCTAGTGGTTTGGGACCTCGGGGCAATGAGCAGTTCTTC. The encoded protein is CASGLGPRGNEQFF.

The rearrangement links TRBV30 to TRBJ1-2; D ambiguous. The CDR3 covers 11 residues. The V gene's germline CDR1 is GTSNPN and CDR2 SVGIG (reference sequence). Deletions cut 0 bases from V and 8 bases from J, with 7 bases between. The DNA for the CDR3 is TGTGCCTGGAGTGTACTCCGGGGCTACACCTTC. Its protein is CAWSVLRGYTF. The full variable domain, rest sourced from reference TRBV30 and TRBJ1-2, is SQTIHQWPATLVQPVGSPLSLECTVEGTSNPNLYWYRQAAGRGLQLLFYSVGIGQISSEVPQNLSASRPQDRQFILSSKKLLLSDSGFYLCAWSVLRGYTFGSGTRLTVV.

This chain links TRBV29-1 with TRBJ2-1; 8 nucleotides line up with TRBD2. The CDR3 contains 13 residues. Germline lookup yields CDR1 SQVTM and CDR2 ANQGSEA. Trimming cost V 7 bases and J 9 bases; bases outside gene matches: 11. The CDR3 loop is CSEIPGREGEQFF. The CDR3 bases are TGCAGCGAAATCCCGGGACGGGAGGGTGAGCAGTTCTTC.

For the CDR3, the DNA is TGTGCCAGCAGGCGGGACAGCTATGGCTACACCTTC. Its protein is CASRRDSYGYTF. This chain connects TRBV7-9 to TRBJ1-2; 7 nucleotides match TRBD1. CDR1 SEHNR and CDR2 FQNEAQ come from the germline V gene (reference sequence). Trimming took 6 bases from V and 4 from J; bases not matched to a gene: 2. The length of the CDR3 is 12 residues.

The genes are TRBV7-8 and TRBJ1-3, with 8 bases lining up with TRBD1. Per germline, CDR1 SGHVS and CDR2 FQNEAQ. The J segment lost 0 bases and the V segment lost 5 bases, leaving 3 bases of the junction unmatched. The CDR3 length is 15 residues. CDR3 DNA: TGTGCCAGCAGCACAGGGGGAGGCTCTGGAAACACCATATATTTT. Residues: CASSTGGGSGNTIYF.

The chain couples TRBV27 to TRBJ1-5, with 8 bases matching TRBD1. With 5 bases clipped from V and 3 bases from J, the junction kept 3 bases outside the gene matches. The CDR3 extends over 14 amino acids. Looked up from germline, CDR1 is MNHEY and CDR2 is SMNVEV (reference sequence). In DNA form, the CDR3 reads TGTGCCAGCAGTGGACAGGGCGTCAATCAGCCCCAGCATTTT. It codes for CASSGQGVNQPQHF.

The chain employs TRBV9 and TRBJ1-5, with D tentatively TRBD1 (5 bases). In germline, CDR1 is SGDLS, CDR2 YYNGEE. This CDR3 is built from 14 residues. Between the trimmed V and J ends, which lost 3 bases and 3 bases, there was a span of 10 bases. CDR3 sequence: CASSAADNNQPQHF. CDR3 DNA sequence: TGTGCCAGCAGCGCTGCGGACAACAATCAGCCCCAGCATTTT.

This chain joins TRBV2 and TRBJ2-7; a weak D match, TRBD1 (6 bases). This CDR3 is built from 15 residues. Trimming removed 4 bases at V and 2 bases at J, with 15 bases between. Looked up from germline, CDR1 is SNHLY and CDR2 is FYNNEI. In nucleotides, the CDR3 is TGTGCCAGCAGTGGCCGGGACAAACACACCTACGAGCAGTACTTC. Its translation is CASSGRDKHTYEQYF.

V and J are TRBV13 and TRBJ2-5; 7 nucleotides agree with TRBD1. The length of the CDR3 is 14 residues. V was pared by 5 bases and J by 4 bases, with 7 bases of the junction left unmatched. Germline CDR1 and CDR2: PRHDT and FYEKMQ (reference sequence). The CDR3 coding sequence is TGTGCCAGCAGCGGCAGGGGGTATGGAGAGACCCAGTACTTC. This gives the protein CASSGRGYGETQYF. Variable domain in full (rest from reference TRBV13 and TRBJ2-5): AAGVIQSPRHLIKEKRETATLKCYPIPRHDTVYWYQQGPGQDPQFLISFYEKMQSDKGSIPDRFSAQQFSDYHSELNMSSLELGDSALYFCASSGRGYGETQYFGPGTRLLVL.

V gene TRBV28 combines with J gene TRBJ2-3; 12 bases line up with TRBD2. From germline, CDR1 is MDHEN and CDR2 SYDVKM. This CDR3 contains 16 residues. Trimming removed 3 bases from V and 3 bases from J; junction bases left unmatched: 4. In DNA form, the CDR3 reads TGTGCCAGCAGTTTCTTGACTAGCGGGAGTACAGATACGCAGTATTTT. Amino acid sequence: CASSFLTSGSTDTQYF.

The chain recombines TRBV27 with TRBJ2-2; the match to TRBD2 covers 12 bases. Per germline, CDR1 MNHEY and CDR2 SMNVEV (reference sequence). The CDR3 runs 15 residues. With 5 bases clipped from V and 8 bases from J, the junction kept 6 bases outside the gene matches. In DNA, the CDR3 is TGTGCCAGCAGTGCTGGACTAGCGGGAAGGGGGGAGCTGTTTTTT. It yields the protein CASSAGLAGRGELFF.

The gene calls are TRBV7-2 and TRBJ1-2; D is ambiguous. The CDR3 has 13 residues. The germline gives CDR1 SGHTA, CDR2 FQGNSA. Deletions cut 6 bases from V and 7 bases from J, with 15 bases between. The CDR3 here is CASSSPSGSGYTF. The DNA of the CDR3 is TGTGCCAGCAGTTCCCCGTCCGGTAGTGGCTACACCTTC. Supplemented by reference TRBV7-2 and TRBJ1-2, the full variable domain reads GAGVSQSPSNKVTEKGKDVELRCDPISGHTALYWYRQSLGQGLEFLIYFQGNSAPDKSGLPSDRFSAERTGGSVSTLTIQRTQQEDSAVYLCASSSPSGSGYTFGSGTRLTVV.

This sequence joins TRBV30 and TRBJ1-6; a possible D gene is TRBD1 (5 bases). This CDR3 is 15 amino acids long. Deletions cut 5 bases from V and 5 bases from J, with 16 bases between. Germline loops: CDR1 GTSNPN, CDR2 SVGIG (reference sequence). The CDR3 DNA follows: TGTGCCTGGTCCCCGGGGGGTTCCCATAATTCACCCCTCCACTTT. As protein: CAWSPGGSHNSPLHF.

The chain has TRBV6-1 and TRBJ1-5; D remains ambiguous. V was shortened by 3 bases and J by 0 bases, with 12 bases between the two germline ends. The CDR3 is made up of 16 amino acids. Germline CDR1 MNHNS, CDR2 SASEGT. CDR3 protein: CASSEGRAASNQPQHF. CDR3 DNA: TGTGCCAGCAGTGAGGGGAGGGCGGCTAGCAATCAGCCCCAGCATTTT.

The rearrangement uses TRBV2 and TRBJ1-2, with D unresolved. Germline V gene sequence: CDR1 SNHLY, CDR2 FYNNEI. V lost 4 bases, J lost 2 bases, and 8 bases lay in between. The CDR3 is 13 residues long. The DNA of the CDR3 is TGTGCCAGCAGTGGCTGGAGGAACTATGGCTACACCTTC. It specifies CASSGWRNYGYTF.

The V gene is TRBV30, the J gene TRBJ1-3; D unresolved. Looked up from germline, CDR1 is GTSNPN and CDR2 is SVGIG (reference sequence). CDR3 size: 14 residues. Trimming cost V 6 bases and J 1 base, with 13 bases left between them. The chain's CDR3 is CACPRVPSGNTIYF. The DNA for the CDR3 is TGTGCCTGCCCCCGGGTCCCTTCTGGAAACACCATATATTTT.